This TCR beta chain comes out of a study of naive and memory T cell subsets. Two oligonucleotides, mixed equimolar, formed the beta constant-region primer covering TRBC1 and TRBC2. The ligated cDNA underwent four PCR rounds using SP2 and nested alpha and beta constant-region primers. TCRdb ran MiXCR on the UMI-ligation and nested PCR reads and lists one entry per CDR3 protein. The sample has roughly 80,000 distinct CDR3 sequences, over 9% seen once. There are many counts of this clonotype. Its cognate antigen is unknown. Study conclusions and caveats: Expression changes during T cell differentiation may affect RNA-based TCR counts. Especially in CD8 cells, naive repertoires contained a few larger clonotypes, possibly CD45RA-re-expressing memory cells.

CD4+ T cell IFNgamma after overnight CMV lysate exposure gave donor CMV status. CD8 T cells were positively selected from what remained after CD4 positive selection. The clonotype comes from a human donor in good health. Sequencing used naive CD8+ T cells from blood.

CDR3 residues: CRVRLTHNNEQFF. In DNA form, the CDR3 reads TGCAGAGTAAGACTAACCCACAACAATGAGCAGTTCTTC. The chain recombines TRBV20-1 with TRBJ2-1, with D perhaps matching TRBD2 (5 bases). The CDR3 sequence is 13 residues long. Germline V gives CDR1 DFQATT, CDR2 SNEGSKA (reference sequence).